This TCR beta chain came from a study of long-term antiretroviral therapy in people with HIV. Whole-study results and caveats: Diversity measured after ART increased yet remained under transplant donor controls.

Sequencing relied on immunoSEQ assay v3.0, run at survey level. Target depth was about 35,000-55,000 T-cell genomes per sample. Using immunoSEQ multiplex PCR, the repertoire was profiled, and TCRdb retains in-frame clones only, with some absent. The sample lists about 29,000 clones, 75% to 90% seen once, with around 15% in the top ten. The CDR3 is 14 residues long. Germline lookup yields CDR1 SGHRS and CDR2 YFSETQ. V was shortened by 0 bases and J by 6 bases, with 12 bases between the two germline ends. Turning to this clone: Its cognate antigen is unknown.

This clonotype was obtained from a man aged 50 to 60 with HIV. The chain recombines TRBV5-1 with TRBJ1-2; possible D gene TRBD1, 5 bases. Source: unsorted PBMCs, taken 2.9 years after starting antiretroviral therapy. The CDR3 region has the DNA TGCGCCAGCAGCTTGGACAGGCCTTGGGATGGCTACACCTTC. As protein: CASSLDRPWDGYTF. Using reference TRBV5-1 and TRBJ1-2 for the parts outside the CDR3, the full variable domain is KAGVTQTPRYLIKTRGQQVTLSCSPISGHRSVSWYQQTPGQGLQFLFEYFSETQRNKGNFPGRFSGRQFSNSRSEMNVSTLELGDSALYLCASSLDRPWDGYTFGSGTRLTVV.